The T cell receptor (beta chain) under discussion was sequenced for a study of cytomegalovirus exposure and HLA in healthy donors. Turning to this clone: What it binds is unknown.

Study-wide results and limits: After further analysis at a later stage, some 15,000 TCR beta sequences were associated with HLA alleles at 0.05 false discovery rate.

PCR amplification relied on 60 Vbeta primers (plus 13 Jbeta primers). TCRdb keeps only in-frame clones here, not all; method: immunoSEQ multiplex PCR. The sample holds about 93,000 clones, 70% to 85% seen once. The TCR sequence derives from a man aged 45-65 years in good health and CMV-seronegative. Sequencing used PBMCs.

CDR3 coding DNA: TGTGCCAGCAGCTCGGACAGTACCGTCGGGGAGCTGTTTTTT. Protein sequence: CASSSDSTVGELFF. The chain joins TRBV7-9 to TRBJ2-2, with a tentative D call TRBD1 (6 bases). CDR3 length equals 14 residues. Per the germline V gene, CDR1 is SEHNR and CDR2 is FQNEAQ (reference sequence). With 4 bases removed from V and 7 bases from J, the gap between germline ends came to 13 bases.